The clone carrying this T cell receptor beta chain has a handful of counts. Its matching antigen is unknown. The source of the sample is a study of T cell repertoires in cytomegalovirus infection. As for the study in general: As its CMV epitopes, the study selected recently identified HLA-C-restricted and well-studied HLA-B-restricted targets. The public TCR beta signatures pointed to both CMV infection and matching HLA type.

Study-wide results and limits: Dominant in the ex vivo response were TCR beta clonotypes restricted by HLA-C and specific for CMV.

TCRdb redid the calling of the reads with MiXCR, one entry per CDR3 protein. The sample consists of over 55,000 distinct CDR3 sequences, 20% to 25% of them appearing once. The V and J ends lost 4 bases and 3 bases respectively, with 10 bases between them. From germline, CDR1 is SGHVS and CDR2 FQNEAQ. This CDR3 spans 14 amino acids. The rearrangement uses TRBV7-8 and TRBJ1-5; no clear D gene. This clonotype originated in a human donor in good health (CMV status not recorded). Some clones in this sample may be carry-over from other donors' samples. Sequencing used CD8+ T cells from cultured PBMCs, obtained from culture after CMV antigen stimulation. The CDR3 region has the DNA TGTGCCAGCAGCTCTCGGGTGGACAATCAGCCCCAGCATTTT. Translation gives CASSSRVDNQPQHF.